This T cell receptor (beta chain) was profiled in a study of OX40 agonist ivuxolimab in advanced cancers. V lost 5 bases to trimming and J lost 5 bases; unmatched junction nucleotides: 3. From germline, CDR1 is LNHDA and CDR2 SQIVND (reference sequence). The CDR3 is 13 residues long. Assay: immunoSEQ multiplex PCR; the TCRdb copy retains only in-frame clones and omits some. The repertoire consists of around 100,000 clones, with 90% to 95% occurring once and the leading ten covering 2.6%. The sample consisted of CD4+ or CD8+ T cells sorted from blood, taken in a trial of the OX40 agonist ivuxolimab. The receptor's source is an adult with an advanced solid tumor such as melanoma, head and neck, liver or kidney cancer. The chain is built from TRBV19 and TRBJ1-1, with TRBD1 matching over 9 bases. CDR3 loop: CASSADRGTEAFF. Here the CDR3 DNA reads TGTGCCAGTAGTGCGGACAGGGGTACTGAAGCTTTCTTT.